Here is one TCR beta chain with its context. Germline V gives CDR1 SGHTA, CDR2 FQGNSA. The CDR3 runs 13 residues. Trimming cost V 5 bases and J 3 bases, with 10 bases left between them. These data are taken from a study of T cell responses to AZD1222 COVID-19 vaccine. Clones were read by immunoSEQ multiplex PCR, and TCRdb kept only the in-frame ones, dropping some. The sample carries more than 95,000 clones, about 81% recorded once. The chain is built from TRBV7-2 and TRBJ1-1; D gene uncertain. The receptor's source is an adult in good health. This material consisted of peripheral blood, taken on day 0 of AZD1222 vaccination. This CDR3 is CASSPEQDTEAFF. The CDR3 region has the DNA TGTGCCAGCAGCCCTGAGCAGGACACTGAAGCTTTCTTT. Complete variable domain (other parts from reference TRBV7-2 and TRBJ1-1): GAGVSQSPSNKVTEKGKDVELRCDPISGHTALYWYRQSLGQGLEFLIYFQGNSAPDKSGLPSDRFSAERTGGSVSTLTIQRTQQEDSAVYLCASSPEQDTEAFFGQGTRLTVV.